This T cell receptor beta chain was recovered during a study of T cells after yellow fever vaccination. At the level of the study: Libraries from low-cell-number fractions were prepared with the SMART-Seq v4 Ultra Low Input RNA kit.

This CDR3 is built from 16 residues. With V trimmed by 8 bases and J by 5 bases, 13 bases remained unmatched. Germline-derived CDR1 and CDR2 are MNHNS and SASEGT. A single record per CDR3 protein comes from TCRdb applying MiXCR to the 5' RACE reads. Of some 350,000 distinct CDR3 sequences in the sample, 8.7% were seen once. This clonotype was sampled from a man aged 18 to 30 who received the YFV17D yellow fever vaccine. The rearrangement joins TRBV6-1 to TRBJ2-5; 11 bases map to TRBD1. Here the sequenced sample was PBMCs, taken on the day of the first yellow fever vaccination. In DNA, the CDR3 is TGTGCCAGCGGGGGGCGGACAGGGGGCATGGAGGAGACCCAGTACTTC. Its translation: CASGGRTGGMEETQYF.